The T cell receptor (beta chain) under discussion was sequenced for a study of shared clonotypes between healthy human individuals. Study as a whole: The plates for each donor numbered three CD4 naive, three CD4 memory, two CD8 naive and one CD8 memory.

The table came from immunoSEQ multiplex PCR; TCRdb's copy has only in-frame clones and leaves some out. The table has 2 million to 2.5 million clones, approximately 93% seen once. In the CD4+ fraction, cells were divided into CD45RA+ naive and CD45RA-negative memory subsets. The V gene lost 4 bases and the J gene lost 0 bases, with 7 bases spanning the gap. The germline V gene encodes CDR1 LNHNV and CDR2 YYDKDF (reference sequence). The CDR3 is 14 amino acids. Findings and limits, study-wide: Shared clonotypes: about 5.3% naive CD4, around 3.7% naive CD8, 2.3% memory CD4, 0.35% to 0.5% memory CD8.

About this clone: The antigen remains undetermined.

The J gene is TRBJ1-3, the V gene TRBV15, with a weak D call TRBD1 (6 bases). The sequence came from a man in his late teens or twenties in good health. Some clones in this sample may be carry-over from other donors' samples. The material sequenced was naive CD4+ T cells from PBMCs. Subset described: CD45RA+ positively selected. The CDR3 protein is CATSKGGSGNTIYF. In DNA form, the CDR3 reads TGTGCCACCAGCAAAGGGGGCTCTGGAAACACCATATATTTT.